Included here is one TCR beta chain sequence, with context. RNA transcripts gave rise to amplified TCR beta CDR3 regions. TCR CDR3 regions were first amplified by RT-PCR with HTBI primers. One entry per CDR3 protein results from TCRdb running MiXCR on the multiplex PCR reads. The sample holds some 570,000 distinct CDR3 sequences; around 14% are singletons and the top ten take 6.5% to 9%. Disease lasting under 3 months, a NOSPECS grade of at least 4, and a Clinical Activity Score of at least 3 were features of the ophthalmopathy patients. The data were taken from a study of T cells in Graves' hyperthyroidism and ophthalmopathy. This sequence originates from a woman under 30 with Graves' ophthalmopathy. Sequenced input: blood.

This CDR3 reads CASRPPLAGDLRQYF. The CDR3 DNA sequence: TGTGCCAGCAGACCCCCCTTGGCGGGAGACCTACGACAGTACTTC. The chain uses TRBV6-1 and TRBJ2-7, with 7 bases fitting TRBD2. CDR3 length: 15 amino acids. CDR1 and CDR2 from the germline V gene are MNHNS and SASEGT. V lost 6 bases and J lost 10; bases outside the gene matches: 18.